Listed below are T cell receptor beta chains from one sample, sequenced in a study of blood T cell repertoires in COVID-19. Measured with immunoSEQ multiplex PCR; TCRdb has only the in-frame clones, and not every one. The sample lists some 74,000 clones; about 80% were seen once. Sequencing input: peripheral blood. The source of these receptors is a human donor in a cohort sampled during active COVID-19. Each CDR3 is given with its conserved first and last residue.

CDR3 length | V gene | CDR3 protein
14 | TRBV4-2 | CASSQGTGNYGYTF
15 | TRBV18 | CASSPQEGINEKLFF
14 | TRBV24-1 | CATSSSAGKNTIYF
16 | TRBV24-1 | CATSEGGTGRSYEQYF
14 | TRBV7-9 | CASSFPGQGAEQYF
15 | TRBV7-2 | CASSLSGTIQETQYF
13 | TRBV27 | CASRESSYNEQFF
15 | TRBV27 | CASRNTGLGNSPLHF
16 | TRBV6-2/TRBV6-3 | CASSPRTSGEGDTQYF
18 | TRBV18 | CASSPTGGDREFYTEAFF
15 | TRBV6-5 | CASRRRGQGMAEAFF
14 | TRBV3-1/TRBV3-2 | CASSQSGAGETQYF
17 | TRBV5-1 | CASSLAPQQGLNTEAFF
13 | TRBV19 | CASSPSSRETQYF
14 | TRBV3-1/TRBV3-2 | CASSQGHRNSPLHF
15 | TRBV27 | CASSLGAGNNQPQHF
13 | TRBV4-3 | CASSQGTSYGYTF
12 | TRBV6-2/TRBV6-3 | CASSYINQPQHF
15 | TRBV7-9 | CASSLTSGTTDTQYF
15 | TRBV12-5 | CASGLLLRGGTEAFF
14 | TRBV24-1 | CATSDPGQQETQYF
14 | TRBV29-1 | CSVVLWTGGNEQFF
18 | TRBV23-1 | CASSQSDRDREQYSPLHF
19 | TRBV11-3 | CASSLEGGFSGGYQETQYF
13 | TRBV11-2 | CASSYGTGGGYTF
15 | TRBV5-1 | CASSPSGQLKNTIYF
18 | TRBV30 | CAWSLGLAGAKMLNEQFF
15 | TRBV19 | CASSSRTATNEKLFF
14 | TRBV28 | CASRGTAYTDTQYF
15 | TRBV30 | CAWALVGGRVGELFF
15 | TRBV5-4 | CASRSGSGIDSPLHF
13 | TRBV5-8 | CASSATWSETQYF
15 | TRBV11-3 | CASSLERTRSETQYF
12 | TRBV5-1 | CASSRDSYEQYF
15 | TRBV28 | CASRNQGALNYGYTF
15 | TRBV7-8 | CASSANFGGGETQYF
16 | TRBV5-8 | CASSFYTGGSYNEQFF